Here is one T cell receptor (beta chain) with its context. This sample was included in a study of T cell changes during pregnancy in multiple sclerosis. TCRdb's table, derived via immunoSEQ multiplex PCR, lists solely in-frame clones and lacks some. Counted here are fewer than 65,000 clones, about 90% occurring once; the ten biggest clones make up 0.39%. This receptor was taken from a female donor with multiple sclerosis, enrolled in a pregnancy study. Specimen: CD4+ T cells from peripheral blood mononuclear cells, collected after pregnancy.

As DNA, the CDR3 is TGCGCCAGCAGCTTGATAGCGGGTCGCGAGCAGTACTTC. It codes for CASSLIAGREQYF. J is TRBJ2-7 and V is TRBV5-1, with 7 bases identical to TRBD2. The CDR3 is 13 amino acids. Trimming cost V 1 base and J 6 bases; bases outside gene matches: 4. CDR1 SGHRS and CDR2 YFSETQ come from the germline V gene.